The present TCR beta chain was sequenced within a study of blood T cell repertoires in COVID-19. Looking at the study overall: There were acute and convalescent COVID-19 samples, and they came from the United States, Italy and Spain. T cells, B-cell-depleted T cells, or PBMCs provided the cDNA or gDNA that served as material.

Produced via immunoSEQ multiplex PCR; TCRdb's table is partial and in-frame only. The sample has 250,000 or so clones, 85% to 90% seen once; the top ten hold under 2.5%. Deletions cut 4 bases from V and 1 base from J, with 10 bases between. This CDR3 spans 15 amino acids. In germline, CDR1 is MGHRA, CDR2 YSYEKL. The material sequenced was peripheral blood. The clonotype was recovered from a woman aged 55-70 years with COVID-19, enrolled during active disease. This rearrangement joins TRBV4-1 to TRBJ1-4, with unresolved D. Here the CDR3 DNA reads TGCGCCAGCAGCCTCAGGCGGGGAACTAATGAAAAACTGTTTTTT. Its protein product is CASSLRRGTNEKLFF.